This TCR beta chain was sequenced for a study of blood T cell repertoires in COVID-19. Overall study context: COVID-19 samples collected from the United States, Italy and Spain covered acute and convalescent phases. From T cells, B-cell-depleted T cells, or PBMCs came the material, which was cDNA or gDNA.

The CDR3 loop spans 15 amino acids. Germline V gene data show CDR1 as MNHEY and CDR2 as SVGAGI. Deletions cut 0 bases from V and 4 bases from J, with 12 bases between. Methods used by the authors: The assay estimated nucleated cells by amplifying reference gene primers. This table comes from immunoSEQ multiplex PCR, and its TCRdb copy is limited to in-frame clones, with some not included. V and J calls and clone size are given by that table; D and trimming were obtained from the DNA. The table lists roughly 90,000 clones, about 88% of them singletons, with over 4% in the top ten. This chain connects TRBV6-5 to TRBJ1-1, with no clear D. The sequencing sample was made of peripheral blood. The sequence came from a man aged 35 to 55 with acute or convalescent COVID-19. The CDR3 region has the DNA TGTGCCAGCAGTTACTCGGTCCCTTCGGGCACTGAAGCTTTCTTT. Protein: CASSYSVPSGTEAFF.